The T cell receptor (beta chain) under discussion was sequenced for a study of shared clonotypes between healthy human individuals. Across the study: Each donor's CD4 naive and CD4 memory cells filled three plates apiece, CD8 naive two, and CD8 memory one.

Study-wide results and limits: Investigators expected sequencing depth to affect clonotype sharing among donors. There were few donors, and this limited the genetic and exposure-history diversity represented.

As for this clone: Its antigen is not identified.

Germline CDR1 and CDR2: MDHEN and SYDVKM. This CDR3 has 14 amino acids. V was clipped by 2 bases and J by 7 bases, with 11 bases between them. Several immunoSEQ plates received, in even portions, the genomic DNA of each subset. The method was immunoSEQ multiplex PCR; TCRdb's version includes in-frame clones alone and lacks a portion of them. Among about 530,000 clones listed, about 96% were seen once. The chain employs TRBV28 and TRBJ1-4; tentatively, D is TRBD1 (5 bases). Sequenced material: naive CD4+ T cells sorted from blood. Indicated subset: CD45RA+ positively selected. The TCR was taken from a woman in her 30s in good health. In DNA, the CDR3 is TGTGCCAGCAGTTTACAGGGTATAGGTGAAAAACTGTTTTTT. It is translated as CASSLQGIGEKLFF.